This TCR beta chain is drawn from a study of blood T cells in healthy people across ages. Study-level results: There were more naive CD4+ cells and higher diversity in long-lived donors than in aged donors. Calculation of diversity from one million T cells yielded estimates considered to be underestimates.

On this clonotype itself: The antigen remains undetermined.

Next came a second PCR, run for 7 to 11 cycles, which used a sample-barcoded 5' primer along with a J-beta primer mix. One entry per CDR3 protein results from TCRdb running MiXCR on the 5' RACE reads. The data hold around 1,000,000 distinct CDR3 sequences, with approximately 26% observed a single time. Trimming at V came to 7 bases and at J to 4 bases, leaving 9 bases not matched to a gene. The CDR3 consists of 14 residues. Germline V gene data show CDR1 as DFQATT and CDR2 as SNEGSKA (reference sequence). Separately, the same data were catalogued under a study of T cells of mothers and their children. This second study says: The people who donated were a few healthy Caucasian mothers and their six children. Slightly, though not significantly, more overlap was seen in related than in unrelated mother-child pairs.

The J gene is TRBJ2-5, the V gene TRBV20-1, with 10 positions matching TRBD2. The sample taken for sequencing was blood. The sequence derives from a girl aged 2-10 years in good health. CDR3 nucleotides: TGCAGTGGTAGGGCGACTAGCGGGTTAGAGACCCAGTACTTC. This gives the protein CSGRATSGLETQYF.